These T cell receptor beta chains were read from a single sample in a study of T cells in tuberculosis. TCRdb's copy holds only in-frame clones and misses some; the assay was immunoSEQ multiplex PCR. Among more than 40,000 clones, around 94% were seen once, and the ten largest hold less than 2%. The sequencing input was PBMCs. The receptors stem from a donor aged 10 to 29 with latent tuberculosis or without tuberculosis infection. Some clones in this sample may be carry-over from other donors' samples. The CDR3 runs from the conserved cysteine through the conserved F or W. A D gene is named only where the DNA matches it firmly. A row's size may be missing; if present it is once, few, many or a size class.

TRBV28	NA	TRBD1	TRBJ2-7	CASIGTGDEQYF	TGTGCCAGCATAGGGACAGGGGACGAGCAGTACTTC
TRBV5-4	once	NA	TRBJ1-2	CASSYSVSGAYGYTF	TGTGCCAGCAGCTACTCGGTTTCAGGGGCTTATGGCTACACCTTC
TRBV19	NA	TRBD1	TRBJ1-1	CASSIVLLDRGFTGNTEAFF	TGTGCCAGTAGTATAGTCTTACTAGACAGGGGGTTTACGGGGAACACTGAAGCTTTCTTT
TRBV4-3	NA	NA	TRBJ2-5	CASSQDRTGQTQYF	TGCGCCAGCAGCCAAGATCGAACAGGACAGACCCAGTACTTC
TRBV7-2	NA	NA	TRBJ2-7	CASSNRGSKLYEQYF	TGTGCCAGCAGCAATAGAGGCAGCAAACTCTACGAGCAGTACTTC
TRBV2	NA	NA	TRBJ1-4	CASSQQGMQEKLFF	TGTGCCAGCAGCCAACAGGGTATGCAGGAAAAACTGTTTTTT
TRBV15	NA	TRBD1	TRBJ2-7	CATSSLRGLNEQYF	TGTGCCACCAGCAGCCTCAGGGGGCTGAACGAGCAGTACTTC
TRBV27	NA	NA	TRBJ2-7	CASRFETGRTYEQYF	TGTGCCAGCAGGTTTGAGACAGGGAGGACCTACGAGCAGTACTTC
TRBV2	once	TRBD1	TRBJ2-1	CASSPGRTGGFDEQFF	TGTGCCAGCAGCCCTGGGAGGACAGGGGGGTTCGATGAGCAGTTCTTC
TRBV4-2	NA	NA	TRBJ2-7	CASSQNPSRGDEQYF	TGTGCCAGCAGCCAGAATCCTTCGCGGGGCGACGAGCAGTACTTC
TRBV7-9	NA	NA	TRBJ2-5	CASSSEAGYQETQYF	TGTGCCAGCAGCTCAGAGGCGGGGTACCAAGAGACCCAGTACTTC
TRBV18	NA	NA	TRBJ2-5	CASSPPGNLQETQYF	TGTGCCAGCTCACCCCCAGGGAATCTCCAAGAGACCCAGTACTTC
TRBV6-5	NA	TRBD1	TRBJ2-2	CASSWGTDRGPGELFF	TGTGCCAGCAGTTGGGGCACCGACAGGGGCCCCGGGGAGCTGTTTTTT
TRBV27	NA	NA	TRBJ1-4	CASTRRGGGEKLFF	TGTGCCAGCACGCGTCGGGGTGGAGGGGAAAAACTGTTTTTT
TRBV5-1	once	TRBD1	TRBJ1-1	CASSSSRGPISEAFF	TGCGCCAGCAGCTCATCCAGGGGGCCCATCTCGGAAGCTTTCTTT
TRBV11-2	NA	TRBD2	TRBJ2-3	CASSPGGLALGDTQYF	TGTGCCAGCAGCCCGGGGGGACTAGCCCTTGGGGATACGCAGTATTTT
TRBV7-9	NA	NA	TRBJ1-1	CASTNGGTEAFF	TGTGCCAGCACCAACGGGGGCACTGAAGCTTTCTTT
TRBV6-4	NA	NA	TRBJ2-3	CASSVGATTPDTQYF	TGTGCCAGCAGTGTGGGCGCAACAACTCCAGATACGCAGTATTTT
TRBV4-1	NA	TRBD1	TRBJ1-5	CASNPLPGQGAPRQPQHF	TGCGCCAGCAACCCTCTCCCCGGACAGGGGGCGCCTCGTCAGCCCCAGCATTTT
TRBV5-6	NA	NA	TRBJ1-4	CASSERTDPGEKLFF	TGTGCCAGCAGTGAAAGGACAGATCCAGGGGAAAAACTGTTTTTT
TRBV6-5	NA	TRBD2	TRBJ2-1	CASSYAGTSGNHQFF	TGTGCCAGCAGTTACGCCGGGACTAGCGGGAACCATCAGTTCTTC
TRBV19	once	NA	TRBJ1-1	CVSQGPSGLMNTEAFF	TGTGTCTCACAGGGCCCCTCCGGACTCATGAACACTGAAGCTTTCTTT
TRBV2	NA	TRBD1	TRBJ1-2	CASSRDSYGYTF	TGTGCCAGCAGTCGGGACAGCTATGGCTACACCTTC
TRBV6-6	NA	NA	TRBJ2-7	CASSPQDSGSYEQYF	TGTGCCAGCAGCCCTCAGGACAGCGGCTCCTACGAGCAGTACTTC
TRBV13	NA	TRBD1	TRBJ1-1	CASSLGRGRLTEAFF	TGTGCCAGCAGCTTAGGTAGGGGGCGCCTCACTGAAGCTTTCTTT
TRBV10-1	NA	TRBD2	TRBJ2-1	CASSDLRTSGKPYNEQFF	TGCGCCAGCAGTGACCTTCGGACTAGCGGGAAGCCCTACAATGAGCAGTTCTTC
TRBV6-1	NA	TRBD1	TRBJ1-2	CASSRDRGLGGYTF	TGTGCCAGCAGCCGGGACAGGGGGCTCGGTGGCTACACCTTC
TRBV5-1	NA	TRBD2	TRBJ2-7	CASSFVAGFSYEQYF	TGCGCCAGCAGTTTCGTAGCGGGATTCTCCTACGAGCAGTACTTC
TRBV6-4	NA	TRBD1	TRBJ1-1	CASSEAPGQGSEAFF	TGTGCCAGCAGTGAAGCCCCGGGACAGGGATCTGAAGCTTTCTTT
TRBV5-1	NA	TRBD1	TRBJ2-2	CASSQTGGTGELFF	TGCGCCAGCAGCCAAACAGGGGGCACCGGGGAGCTGTTTTTT
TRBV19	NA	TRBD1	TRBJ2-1	CASNGGQGSYNEQFF	TGTGCCAGTAATGGGGGACAGGGATCCTACAATGAGCAGTTCTTC